This T cell receptor (beta chain) appears in the sequencing data of a study of blood T cell repertoires in COVID-19. Study in general: Acute and convalescent COVID-19 samples came from the United States, Italy and Spain.

This table comes from immunoSEQ multiplex PCR, and its TCRdb copy is limited to in-frame clones, with some not included. The sample lists approximately 440,000 clones, about 91% occurring once. Patients of the Seattle cohort, enrolled during active infection, were followed longitudinally. The CDR3 sequence is 13 residues long. Between the trimmed V and J ends, which lost 5 bases and 8 bases, there was a span of 12 bases. Germline values: CDR1 MNHEY, CDR2 SMNVEV (reference sequence). The TCR originated in a woman between 45 and 60 years old with COVID-19, enrolled during active disease. The genes are TRBV27 and TRBJ1-4; D is undetermined. What was sequenced was peripheral blood. CDR3 in amino acids: CASSPLEREKLFF. CDR3 nucleotides: TGTGCCAGCAGTCCCCTTGAGAGGGAAAAACTGTTTTTT.